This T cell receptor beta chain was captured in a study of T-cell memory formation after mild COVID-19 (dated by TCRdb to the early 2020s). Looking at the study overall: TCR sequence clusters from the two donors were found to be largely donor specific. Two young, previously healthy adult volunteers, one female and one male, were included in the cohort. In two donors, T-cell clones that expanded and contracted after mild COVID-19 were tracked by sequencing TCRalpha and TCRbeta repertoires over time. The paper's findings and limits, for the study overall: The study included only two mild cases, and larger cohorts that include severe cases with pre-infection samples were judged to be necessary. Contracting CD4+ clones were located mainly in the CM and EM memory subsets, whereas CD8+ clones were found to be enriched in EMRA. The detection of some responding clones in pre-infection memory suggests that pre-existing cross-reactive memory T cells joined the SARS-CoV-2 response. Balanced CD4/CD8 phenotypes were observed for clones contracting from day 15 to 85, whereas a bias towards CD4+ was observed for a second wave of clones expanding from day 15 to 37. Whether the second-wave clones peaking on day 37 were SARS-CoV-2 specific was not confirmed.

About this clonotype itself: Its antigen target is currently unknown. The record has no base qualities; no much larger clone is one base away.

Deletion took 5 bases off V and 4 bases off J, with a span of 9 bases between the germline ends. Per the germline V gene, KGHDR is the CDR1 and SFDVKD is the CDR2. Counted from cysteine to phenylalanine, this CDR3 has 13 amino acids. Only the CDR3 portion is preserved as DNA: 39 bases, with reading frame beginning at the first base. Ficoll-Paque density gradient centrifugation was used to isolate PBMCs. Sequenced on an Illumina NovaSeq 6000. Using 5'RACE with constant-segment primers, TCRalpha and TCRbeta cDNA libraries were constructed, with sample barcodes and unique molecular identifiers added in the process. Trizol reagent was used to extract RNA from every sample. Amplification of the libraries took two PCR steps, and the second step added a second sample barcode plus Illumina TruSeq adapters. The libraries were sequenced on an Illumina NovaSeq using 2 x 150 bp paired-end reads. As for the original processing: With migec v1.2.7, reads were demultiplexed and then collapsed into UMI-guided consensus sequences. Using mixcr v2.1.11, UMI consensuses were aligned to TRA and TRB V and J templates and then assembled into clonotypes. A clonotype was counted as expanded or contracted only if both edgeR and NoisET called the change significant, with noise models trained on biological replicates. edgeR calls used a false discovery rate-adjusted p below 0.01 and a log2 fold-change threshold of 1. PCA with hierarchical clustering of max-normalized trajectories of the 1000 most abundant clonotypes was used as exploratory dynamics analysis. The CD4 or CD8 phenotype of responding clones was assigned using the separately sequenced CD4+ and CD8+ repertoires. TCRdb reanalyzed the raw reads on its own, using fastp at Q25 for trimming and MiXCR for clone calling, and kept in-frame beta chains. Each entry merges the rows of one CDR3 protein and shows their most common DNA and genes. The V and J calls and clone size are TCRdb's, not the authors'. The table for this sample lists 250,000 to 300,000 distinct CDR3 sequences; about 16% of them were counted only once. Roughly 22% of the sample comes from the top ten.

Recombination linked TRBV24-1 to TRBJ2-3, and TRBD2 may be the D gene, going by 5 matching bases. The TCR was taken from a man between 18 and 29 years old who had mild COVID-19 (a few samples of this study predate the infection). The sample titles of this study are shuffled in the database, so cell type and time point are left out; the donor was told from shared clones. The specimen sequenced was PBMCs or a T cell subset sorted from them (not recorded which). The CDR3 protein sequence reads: CATSGEAADTQYF. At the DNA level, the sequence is TGTGCCACCAGTGGGGAAGCGGCAGATACGCAGTATTTT.